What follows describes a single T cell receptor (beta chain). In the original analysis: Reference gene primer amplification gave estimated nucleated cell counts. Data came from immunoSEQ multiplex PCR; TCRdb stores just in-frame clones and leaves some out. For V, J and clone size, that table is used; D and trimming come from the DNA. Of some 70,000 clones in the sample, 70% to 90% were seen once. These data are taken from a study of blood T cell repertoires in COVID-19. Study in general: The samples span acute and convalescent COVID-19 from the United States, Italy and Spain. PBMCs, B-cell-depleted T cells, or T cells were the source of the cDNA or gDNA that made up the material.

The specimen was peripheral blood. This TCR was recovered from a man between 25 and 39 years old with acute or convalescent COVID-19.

DNA of the CDR3: TGTGCCAGCAGGGGAAGCGGGATGGGCGAGCAGTACTTC. It codes for CASRGSGMGEQYF. The V and J genes are TRBV2 and TRBJ2-7, with TRBD2 identical over 7 bases. Germline V gene sequence: CDR1 SNHLY, CDR2 FYNNEI. The V and J ends lost 6 bases and 6 bases, in that order; junction bases with no gene match: 8. This CDR3 is 13 amino acids long.